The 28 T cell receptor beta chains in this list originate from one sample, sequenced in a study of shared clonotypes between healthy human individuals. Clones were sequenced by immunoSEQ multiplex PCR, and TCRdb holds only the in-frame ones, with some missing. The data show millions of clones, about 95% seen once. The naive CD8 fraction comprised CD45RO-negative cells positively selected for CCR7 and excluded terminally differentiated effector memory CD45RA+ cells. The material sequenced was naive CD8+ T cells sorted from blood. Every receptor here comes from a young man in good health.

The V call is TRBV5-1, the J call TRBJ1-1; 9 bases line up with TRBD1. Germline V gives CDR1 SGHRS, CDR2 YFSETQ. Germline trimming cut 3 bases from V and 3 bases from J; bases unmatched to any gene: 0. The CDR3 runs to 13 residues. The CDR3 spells CASSWDRDTEAFF. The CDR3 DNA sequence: TGCGCCAGCAGCTGGGACAGGGACACTGAAGCTTTCTTT.

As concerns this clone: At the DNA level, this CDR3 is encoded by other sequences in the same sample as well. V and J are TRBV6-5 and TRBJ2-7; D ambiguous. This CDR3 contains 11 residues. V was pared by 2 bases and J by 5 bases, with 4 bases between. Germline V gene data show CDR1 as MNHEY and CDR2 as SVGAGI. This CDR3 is CASSYGDEQYF. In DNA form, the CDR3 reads TGTGCCAGCAGTTACGGAGACGAGCAGTACTTC.

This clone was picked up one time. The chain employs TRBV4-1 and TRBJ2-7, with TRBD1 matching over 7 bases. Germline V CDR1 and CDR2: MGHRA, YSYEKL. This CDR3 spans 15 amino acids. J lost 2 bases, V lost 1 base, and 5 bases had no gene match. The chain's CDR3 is CASSQVFDRAYEQYF. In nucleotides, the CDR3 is TGCGCCAGCAGCCAAGTTTTTGACAGGGCCTACGAGCAGTACTTC.

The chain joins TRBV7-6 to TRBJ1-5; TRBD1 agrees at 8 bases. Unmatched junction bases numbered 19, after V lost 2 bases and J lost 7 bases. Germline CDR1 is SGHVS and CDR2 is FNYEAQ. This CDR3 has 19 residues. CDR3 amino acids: CASSLLPARGLGTEQPQHF. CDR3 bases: TGTGCCAGCAGCTTACTTCCGGCCAGGGGGCTAGGGACGGAACAGCCCCAGCATTTT.

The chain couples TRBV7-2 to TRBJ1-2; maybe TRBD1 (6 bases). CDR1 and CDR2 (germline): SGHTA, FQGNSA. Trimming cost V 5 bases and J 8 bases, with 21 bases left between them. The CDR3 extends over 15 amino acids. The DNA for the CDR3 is TGTGCCAGCAGCCCACCCGGGACACCGGCTAGGGGCTACACCTTC. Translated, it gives CASSPPGTPARGYTF.

This chain's CDR3 is CASSWNSNSGNTIYF. The CDR3 DNA reads TGTGCCAGCAGCTGGAACAGCAACTCTGGAAACACCATATATTTT. The J gene is TRBJ1-3, the V gene TRBV13, with no clear D. The V gene lost 4 bases and the J gene lost 0 bases, with 10 bases spanning the gap. Germline values: CDR1 PRHDT, CDR2 FYEKMQ (reference sequence). The CDR3 is 15 residues long.

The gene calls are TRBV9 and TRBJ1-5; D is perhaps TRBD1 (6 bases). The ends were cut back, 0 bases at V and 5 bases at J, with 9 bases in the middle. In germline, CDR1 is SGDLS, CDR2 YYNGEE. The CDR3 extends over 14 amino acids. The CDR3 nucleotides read TGTGCCAGCAGCGTAGGGGACACCGATCAGCCCCAGCATTTT. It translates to CASSVGDTDQPQHF.

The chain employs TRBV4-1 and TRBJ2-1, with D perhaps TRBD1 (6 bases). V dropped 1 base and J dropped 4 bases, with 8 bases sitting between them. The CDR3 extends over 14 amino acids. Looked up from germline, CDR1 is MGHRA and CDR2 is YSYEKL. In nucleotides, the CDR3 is TGCGCCAGCAGCCAAGTCACAGGGTACAATGAGCAGTTCTTC. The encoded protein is CASSQVTGYNEQFF.

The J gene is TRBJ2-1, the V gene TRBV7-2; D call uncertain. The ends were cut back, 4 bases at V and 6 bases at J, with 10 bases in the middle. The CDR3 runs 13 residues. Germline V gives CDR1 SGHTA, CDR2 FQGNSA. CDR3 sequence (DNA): TGTGCCAGCAGCTCCCGGGTAGGCAATGAGCAGTTCTTC. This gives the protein CASSSRVGNEQFF. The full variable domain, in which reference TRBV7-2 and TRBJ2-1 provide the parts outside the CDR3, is GAGVSQSPSNKVTEKGKDVELRCDPISGHTALYWYRQSLGQGLEFLIYFQGNSAPDKSGLPSDRFSAERTGGSVSTLTIQRTQQEDSAVYLCASSSRVGNEQFFGPGTRLTVL.

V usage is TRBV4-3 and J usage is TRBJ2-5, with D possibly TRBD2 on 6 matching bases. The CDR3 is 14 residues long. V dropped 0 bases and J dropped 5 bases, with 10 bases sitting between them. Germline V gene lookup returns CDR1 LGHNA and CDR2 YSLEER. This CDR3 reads CASSQDSEGETQYF. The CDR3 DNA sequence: TGCGCCAGCAGCCAAGATTCGGAGGGGGAGACCCAGTACTTC.

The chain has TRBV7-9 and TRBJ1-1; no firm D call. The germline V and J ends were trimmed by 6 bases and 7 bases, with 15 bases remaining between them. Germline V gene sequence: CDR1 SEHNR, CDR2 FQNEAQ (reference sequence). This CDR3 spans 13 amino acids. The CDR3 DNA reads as TGTGCCAGCAGTAGGGCCCCCGTTGGTGAAGCTTTCTTT. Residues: CASSRAPVGEAFF.

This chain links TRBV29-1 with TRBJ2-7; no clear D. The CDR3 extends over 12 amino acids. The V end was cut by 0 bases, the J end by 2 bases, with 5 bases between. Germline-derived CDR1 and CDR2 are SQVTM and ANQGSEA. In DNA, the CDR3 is TGCAGCGTTGAAGAGGACGCCTACGAGCAGTACTTC. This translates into CSVEEDAYEQYF.

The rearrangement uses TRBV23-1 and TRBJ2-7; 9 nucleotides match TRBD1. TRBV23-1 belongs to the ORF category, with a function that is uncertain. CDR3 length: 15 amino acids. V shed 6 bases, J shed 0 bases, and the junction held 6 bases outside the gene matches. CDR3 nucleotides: TGCGCCAGCAGATGGGACAGGGACAGCTCCTACGAGCAGTACTTC. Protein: CASRWDRDSSYEQYF.

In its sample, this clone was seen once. Here the CDR3 DNA reads TGTGCCAGCAGTTTGGGACTAGGGGAGACCCAGTACTTC. Amino acid sequence: CASSLGLGETQYF. The V and J genes are TRBV6-5 and TRBJ2-5, with 8 bases aligning to TRBD2. With 4 bases clipped from V and 5 bases from J, the junction kept 3 bases outside the gene matches. Looked up from germline, CDR1 is MNHEY and CDR2 is SVGAGI. CDR3 length: 13 residues.

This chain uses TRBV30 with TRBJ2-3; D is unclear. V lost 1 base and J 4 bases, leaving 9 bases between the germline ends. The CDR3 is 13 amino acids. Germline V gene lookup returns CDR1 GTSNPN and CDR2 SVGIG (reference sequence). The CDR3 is CAWSALTADTQYF. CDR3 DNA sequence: TGTGCCTGGAGTGCCTTGACTGCAGATACGCAGTATTTT. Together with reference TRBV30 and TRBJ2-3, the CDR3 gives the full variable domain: SQTIHQWPATLVQPVGSPLSLECTVEGTSNPNLYWYRQAAGRGLQLLFYSVGIGQISSEVPQNLSASRPQDRQFILSSKKLLLSDSGFYLCAWSALTADTQYFGPGTRLTVL.

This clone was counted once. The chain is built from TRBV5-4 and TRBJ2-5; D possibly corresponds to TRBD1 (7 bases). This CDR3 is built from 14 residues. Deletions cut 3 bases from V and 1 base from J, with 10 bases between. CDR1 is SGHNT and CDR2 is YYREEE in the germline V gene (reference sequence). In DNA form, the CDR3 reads TGTGCCAGCAGCTGGAGGGACAGCCAAGAGACCCAGTACTTC. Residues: CASSWRDSQETQYF.

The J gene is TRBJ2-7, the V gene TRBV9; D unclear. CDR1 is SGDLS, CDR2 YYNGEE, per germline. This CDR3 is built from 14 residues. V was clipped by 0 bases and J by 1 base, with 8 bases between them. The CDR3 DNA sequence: TGTGCCAGCAGCGTAGGCTTACAGTCCTACGAGCAGTACTTC. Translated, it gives CASSVGLQSYEQYF.

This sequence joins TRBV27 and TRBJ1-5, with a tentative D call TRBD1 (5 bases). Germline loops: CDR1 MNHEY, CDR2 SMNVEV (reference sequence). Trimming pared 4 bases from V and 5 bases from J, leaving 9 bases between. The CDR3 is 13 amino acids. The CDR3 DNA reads TGTGCCAGCAGTTGGGACGGAGATCAGCCCCAGCATTTT. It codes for CASSWDGDQPQHF.

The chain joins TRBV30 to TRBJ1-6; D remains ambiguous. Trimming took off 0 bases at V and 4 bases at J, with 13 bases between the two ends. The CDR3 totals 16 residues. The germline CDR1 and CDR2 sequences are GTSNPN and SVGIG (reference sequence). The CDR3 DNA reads TGTGCCTGGAGTGTTGTCGGGCCGCTGTATAATTCACCCCTCCACTTT. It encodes CAWSVVGPLYNSPLHF.

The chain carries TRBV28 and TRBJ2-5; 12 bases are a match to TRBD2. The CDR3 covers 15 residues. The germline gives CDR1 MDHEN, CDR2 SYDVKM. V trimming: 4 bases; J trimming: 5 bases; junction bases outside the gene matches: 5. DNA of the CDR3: TGTGCCAGCAGTTCCTCTAGCGGGGGGGCCGAGACCCAGTACTTC. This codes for CASSSSSGGAETQYF.

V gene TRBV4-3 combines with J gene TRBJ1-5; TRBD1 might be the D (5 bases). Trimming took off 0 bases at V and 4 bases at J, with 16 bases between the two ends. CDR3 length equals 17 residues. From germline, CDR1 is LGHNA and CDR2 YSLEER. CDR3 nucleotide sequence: TGCGCCAGCAGCCAAGATCGGCAGGGTTGGGCTAATCAGCCCCAGCATTTT. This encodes CASSQDRQGWANQPQHF.

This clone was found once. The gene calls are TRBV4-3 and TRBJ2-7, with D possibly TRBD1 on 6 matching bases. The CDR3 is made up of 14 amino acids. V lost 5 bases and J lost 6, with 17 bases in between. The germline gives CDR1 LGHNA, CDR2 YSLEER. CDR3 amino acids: CASSTGTSGGEQYF. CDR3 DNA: TGCGCCAGCAGCACAGGGACATCTGGGGGCGAGCAGTACTTC.

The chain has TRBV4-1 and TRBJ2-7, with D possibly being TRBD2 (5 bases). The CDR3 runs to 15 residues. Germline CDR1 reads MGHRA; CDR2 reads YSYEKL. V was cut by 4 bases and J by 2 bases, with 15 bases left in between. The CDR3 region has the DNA TGCGCCAGCAGCCCCGGAGGACTGGCCCCCTACGAGCAGTACTTC. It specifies CASSPGGLAPYEQYF.

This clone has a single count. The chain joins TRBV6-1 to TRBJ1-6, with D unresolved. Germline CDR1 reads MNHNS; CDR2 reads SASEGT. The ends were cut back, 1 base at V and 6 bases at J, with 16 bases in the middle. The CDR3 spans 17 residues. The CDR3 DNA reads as TGTGCCAGCAGTGAAGGGGAATCCATGAGGTCTAATTCACCCCTCCACTTT. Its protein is CASSEGESMRSNSPLHF.

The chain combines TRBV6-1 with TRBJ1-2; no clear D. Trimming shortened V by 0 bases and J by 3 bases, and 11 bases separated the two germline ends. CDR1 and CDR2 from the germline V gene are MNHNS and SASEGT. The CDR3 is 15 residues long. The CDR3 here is CASSEAFGLDYGYTF. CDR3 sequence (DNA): TGTGCCAGCAGTGAAGCGTTCGGGTTGGACTATGGCTACACCTTC.

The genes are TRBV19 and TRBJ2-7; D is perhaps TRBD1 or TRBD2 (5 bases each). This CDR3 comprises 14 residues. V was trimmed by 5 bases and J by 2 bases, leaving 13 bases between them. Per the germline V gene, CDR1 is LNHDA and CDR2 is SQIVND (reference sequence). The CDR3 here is CASSRDGPTYEQYF. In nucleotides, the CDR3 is TGTGCCAGTAGTCGGGACGGCCCAACCTACGAGCAGTACTTC.

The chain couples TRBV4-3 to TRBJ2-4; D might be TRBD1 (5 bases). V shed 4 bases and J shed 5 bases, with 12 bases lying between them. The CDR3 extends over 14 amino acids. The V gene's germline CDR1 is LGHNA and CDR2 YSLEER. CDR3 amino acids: CASSPTATENIQYF. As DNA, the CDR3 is TGCGCCAGCAGCCCGACAGCCACAGAAAACATTCAGTACTTC.

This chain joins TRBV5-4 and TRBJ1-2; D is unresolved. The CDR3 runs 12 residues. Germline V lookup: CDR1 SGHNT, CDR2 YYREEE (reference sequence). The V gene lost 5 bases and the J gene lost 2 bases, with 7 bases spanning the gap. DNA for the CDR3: TGTGCCAGCAGACTCCGGAACTATGGCTACACCTTC. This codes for CASRLRNYGYTF.